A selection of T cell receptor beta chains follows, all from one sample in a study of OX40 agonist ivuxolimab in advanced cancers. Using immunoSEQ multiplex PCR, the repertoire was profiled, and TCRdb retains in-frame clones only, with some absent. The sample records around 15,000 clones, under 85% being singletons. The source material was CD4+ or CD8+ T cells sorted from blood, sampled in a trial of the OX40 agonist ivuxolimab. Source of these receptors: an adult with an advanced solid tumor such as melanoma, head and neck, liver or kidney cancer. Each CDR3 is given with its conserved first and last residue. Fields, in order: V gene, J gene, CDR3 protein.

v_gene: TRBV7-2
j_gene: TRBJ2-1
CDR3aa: CASSLGQSPSNEQFF

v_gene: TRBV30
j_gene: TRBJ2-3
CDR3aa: CAWSSGGGSSDTQYF

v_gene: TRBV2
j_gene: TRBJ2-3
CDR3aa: CASRLLKSTDTQYF

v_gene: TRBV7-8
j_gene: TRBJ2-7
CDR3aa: CASSQAQPISEQYF

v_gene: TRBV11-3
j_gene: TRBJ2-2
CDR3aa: CASSPRGGELFF

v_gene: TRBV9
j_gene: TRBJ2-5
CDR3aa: CASSVGVQETQYF

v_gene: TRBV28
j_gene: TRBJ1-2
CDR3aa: CASSYNYGYTF

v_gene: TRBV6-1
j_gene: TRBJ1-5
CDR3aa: CASSDLGTDDPQHF

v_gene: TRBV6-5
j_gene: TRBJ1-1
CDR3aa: CASSSGQGLTEAFF

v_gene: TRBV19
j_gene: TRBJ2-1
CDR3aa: CASSIAGNEQFF

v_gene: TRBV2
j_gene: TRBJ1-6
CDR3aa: CASRGTGSPLHF

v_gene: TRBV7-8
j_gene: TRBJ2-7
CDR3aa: CASSLNPYEQYF

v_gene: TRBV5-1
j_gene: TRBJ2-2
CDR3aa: CASSPSPGGNTGELFF

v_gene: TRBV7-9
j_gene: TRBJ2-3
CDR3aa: CASSLVESTDTQYF

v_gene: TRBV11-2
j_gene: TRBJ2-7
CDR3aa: CASRDAGSGDYEQYF

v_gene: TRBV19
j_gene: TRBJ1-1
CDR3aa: CASSNVNGNTEAFF

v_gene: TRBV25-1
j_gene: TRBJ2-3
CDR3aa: CALAPPGTDTQYF

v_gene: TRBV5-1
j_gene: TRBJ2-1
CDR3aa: CASSQGLAGHNEQFF

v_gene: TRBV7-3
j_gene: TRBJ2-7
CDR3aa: CASSVLAHEQYF

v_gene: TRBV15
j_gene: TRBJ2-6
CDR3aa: CATSPPGQGSSLSGANVLTF

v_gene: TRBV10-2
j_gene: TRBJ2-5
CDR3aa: CASSGVAGGKETQYF

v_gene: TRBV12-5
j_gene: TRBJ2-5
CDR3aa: CASGSGTEKVVETQYF

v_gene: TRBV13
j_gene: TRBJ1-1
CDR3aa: CASSLTRDTEAFF

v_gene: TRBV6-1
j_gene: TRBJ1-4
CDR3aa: CASSEDSFAGLNEKLFF

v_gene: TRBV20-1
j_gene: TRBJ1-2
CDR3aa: CSARGLGGYTF

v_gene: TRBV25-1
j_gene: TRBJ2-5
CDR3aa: CASSDSYQETQYF

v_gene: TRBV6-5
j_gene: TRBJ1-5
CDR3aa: CASSTGDINQPQHF

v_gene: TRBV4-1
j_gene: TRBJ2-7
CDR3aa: CASSLQLAGNYEQYF